Each of the 21 T cell receptor beta chains below was sequenced from the same sample in a study of blood T cells in healthy people across ages. PCR was performed a second time for roughly 7 to 11 cycles using a sample-barcoded 5' primer and a J-beta primer mix. MiXCR was run by TCRdb on the 5' RACE reads, yielding one entry per CDR3 protein. This sample has about 640,000 distinct CDR3 sequences, with around 54% found just once. Sample: blood. All receptors come from a man aged 55 to 70 in good health.

The CDR3 loop is CSASVQGERGQETQYF. The CDR3 DNA reads as TGCAGTGCTAGCGTTCAGGGGGAACGTGGCCAAGAGACCCAGTACTTC. The chain employs TRBV20-1 and TRBJ2-5, with 7 bases that match TRBD1. With V trimmed by 3 bases and J by 1 base, 11 bases remained unmatched. The length of the CDR3 is 16 residues. Germline V gene lookup returns CDR1 DFQATT and CDR2 SNEGSKA (reference sequence).

The chain has TRBV2 and TRBJ2-1, with TRBD1 as a possible D gene (5 bases). The J call may not be correct, given that the DNA end is closer to TRBJ2-7. Germline CDR1 is SNHLY and CDR2 is FYNNEI. This CDR3 is 21 amino acids long. CDR3 sequence (DNA): TGTGCCAGCAGCGCCTCCCTTCCGACGGGCAGGGTAGTCCTGTCCTACAATGAGCAGTACTTC. Translated: CASSASLPTGRVVLSYNEQYF.

This sequence joins TRBV7-9 and TRBJ2-5; D may be TRBD2 (6 bases). Trimming stripped 7 bases from V and 4 bases from J, with 19 bases between. The CDR3 contains 15 residues. CDR1 is SEHNR, CDR2 FQNEAQ, per germline (reference sequence). The chain's CDR3 is CASTQGASVGETQYF. The CDR3 DNA reads TGTGCCAGCACCCAGGGCGCTAGCGTTGGAGAGACCCAGTACTTC.

In its sample, this clonotype was seen a few times. The CDR3, as DNA: TGCAGTGCTAAGGAGGGCCCCTACGAGCAGTACTTC. Protein sequence: CSAKEGPYEQYF. The chain links TRBV20-1 to TRBJ2-7; D may be TRBD2 (6 bases). The V gene lost 4 bases and the J gene lost 2 bases, with 9 bases spanning the gap. The germline V gene encodes CDR1 DFQATT and CDR2 SNEGSKA (reference sequence). CDR3 size: 12 residues.

The chain employs TRBV6-6 and TRBJ2-5; 9 nucleotides match TRBD1. Germline CDR1 MNHNY, CDR2 SVGAGI (reference sequence). The CDR3 sequence is 14 residues long. Germline trimming cut 7 bases from V and 5 bases from J; bases unmatched to any gene: 8. The CDR3 DNA is TGTGCCAGCAACTGGGGACAGGGTGGGGAGACCCAGTACTTC. Its translation is CASNWGQGGETQYF.

V and J are TRBV10-1 and TRBJ2-1, with 9 bases that match TRBD2. Germline values: CDR1 WNHNN, CDR2 SYGVQD (reference sequence). J was trimmed by 7 bases and V by 2 bases; bases with no gene match: 6. The CDR3 runs to 15 residues. The CDR3 sequence: CASSEAGGPQNEQFF. CDR3 in DNA: TGCGCCAGCAGTGAGGCGGGGGGGCCTCAAAATGAGCAGTTCTTC.

The rearrangement joins TRBV20-1 to TRBJ2-1, with TRBD2 matching 9 bases. The V gene's germline CDR1 is DFQATT and CDR2 SNEGSKA (reference sequence). Unmatched junction bases numbered 7, after V lost 1 base and J lost 0 bases. The CDR3 contains 17 residues. The CDR3 DNA reads as TGCAGTGCTAGAGCCGAAGCGGGGGGTAGCTCCTACAATGAGCAGTTCTTC. As protein: CSARAEAGGSSYNEQFF.

The chain employs TRBV2 and TRBJ2-1; 8 positions match TRBD2. The length of the CDR3 is 12 residues. The V and J ends lost 4 bases and 12 bases, in that order; junction bases with no gene match: 5. The germline gives CDR1 SNHLY, CDR2 FYNNEI. The CDR3 DNA is TGTGCCAGCAGTGGAATGGCGGGGGGGCAGTTCTTC. The encoded protein is CASSGMAGGQFF.

This rearrangement joins TRBV10-2 to TRBJ2-7; D is undetermined. The V gene's germline CDR1 is WSHSY and CDR2 SAAADI. Trimming removed 4 bases from V and 3 bases from J, with 7 bases in between. This CDR3 is built from 12 residues. CDR3 sequence (DNA): TGCGCCAGCAGTGCCCAAGACTACGAGCAGTACTTC. Translating gives CASSAQDYEQYF.

A few counts support this clonotype. The chain joins TRBV28 to TRBJ1-2; D perhaps matches TRBD1 (6 bases). V lost 10 bases and J lost 7, with 13 bases in between. CDR1 is MDHEN and CDR2 is SYDVKM in the germline V gene. The length of the CDR3 is 11 residues. CDR3 residues: CAILQGVGYTF. The CDR3 DNA reads as TGTGCCATACTACAGGGAGTTGGCTACACCTTC.

The chain has TRBV19 and TRBJ1-6; 7 bases are shared with TRBD1. This CDR3 region has 13 residues. Trimming removed 6 bases from V and 10 bases from J; junction bases left unmatched: 6. CDR1 and CDR2 (germline): LNHDA, SQIVND (reference sequence). The CDR3 bases are TGTGCCAGTAGAGGGACAGTCCACTCACCCCTCCACTTT. It translates to CASRGTVHSPLHF.

The table lists this clonotype with a count of one. J is TRBJ2-5 and V is TRBV20-1; D is possibly TRBD1 or TRBD2 (5 bases each). CDR3 length: 14 residues. Trimming took off 3 bases at V and 2 bases at J, with 13 bases between the two ends. Germline V CDR1 and CDR2: DFQATT, SNEGSKA (reference sequence). The CDR3 nucleotides read TGCAGTGCTAGGGGACCAGCAACGCAAGAGACCCAGTACTTC. Translating gives CSARGPATQETQYF.

The V gene is TRBV7-2, the J gene TRBJ2-5; no reliable D call. V was trimmed by 0 bases and J by 9 bases, leaving 5 bases between them. CDR1 is SGHTA and CDR2 is FQGNSA in the germline V gene. The CDR3 contains 11 residues. The CDR3 coding sequence is TGTGCCAGCAGCTTAGCGTCCCCCCAGTACTTC. Amino acids: CASSLASPQYF.

In this sample, this clonotype turned up once. The rearrangement links TRBV20-1 to TRBJ1-5; 7 positions match TRBD1. V gave up 2 bases and J gave up 7 bases; unmatched junction bases: 5. The CDR3 length is 13 residues. Germline V gene sequence: CDR1 DFQATT, CDR2 SNEGSKA (reference sequence). Written as DNA, the CDR3 is TGCAGTGCTAGAATGCAGGGGGGGCAGCCCCAGCATTTT. This encodes CSARMQGGQPQHF.

The chain couples TRBV5-1 to TRBJ2-7; 9 nucleotides line up with TRBD1. V shed 0 bases and J 5 bases; nucleotides not matched to a gene: 6. Germline V gene sequence: CDR1 SGHRS, CDR2 YFSETQ. This CDR3 has 15 residues. The chain's CDR3 is CASSLGQGGSDEQYF. The CDR3 coding sequence is TGCGCCAGCAGCTTGGGACAGGGGGGTTCTGACGAGCAGTACTTC.

There are a few counts of this clonotype. This chain joins TRBV4-2 and TRBJ1-1; no reliable D call. The CDR3 consists of 14 residues. Trimming left V 0 bases short and J 7 bases short, with 12 bases between. In germline, CDR1 is LGHNA, CDR2 YNFKEQ. The CDR3 reads CASSQDRGVGEAFF. The CDR3 nucleotides are TGTGCCAGCAGCCAAGATCGCGGGGTAGGTGAAGCTTTCTTT.

This clonotype was picked up a small number of times. The gene calls are TRBV5-6 and TRBJ2-5; D remains unclear. Per germline, CDR1 SGHDT and CDR2 YYEEEE. V dropped 0 bases and J dropped 0 bases, with 6 bases sitting between them. The CDR3 spans 14 residues. CDR3 DNA: TGTGCCAGCAGCTTGGTAGGAGACCAAGAGACCCAGTACTTC. Translation: CASSLVGDQETQYF.

This clonotype was picked up one time. The V call is TRBV3-1, the J call TRBJ1-5; weak D call: TRBD1 (6 bases). Deletions cut 1 base from V and 7 bases from J, with 11 bases between. Germline V gene sequence: CDR1 LGHDT, CDR2 YNNKEL (reference sequence). The CDR3 consists of 14 residues. The CDR3 protein is CASSQGGQSQPQHF. The CDR3 DNA follows: TGTGCCAGCAGCCAAGGGGGACAAAGCCAGCCCCAGCATTTT.

A note on this clonotype: Compared with germline, one end of the junction differs, possibly owing to a read error. The chain has TRBV12-3 or TRBV12-4 and TRBJ2-3, with D tentatively TRBD2 (6 bases). The CDR3 spans 14 residues. The CDR3 DNA sequence: TGTGTCAGCAGTTTTGGAGGGAGCGGAGATGCGCAGTATTTT. It yields the protein CVSSFGGSGDAQYF.

There are many counts of this clonotype. The chain links TRBV27 to TRBJ2-6; D not resolved. The CDR3 loop spans 15 amino acids. Germline assignment: CDR1 MNHEY and CDR2 SMNVEV (reference sequence). V was shortened by 2 bases and J by 5 bases, with 10 bases between the two germline ends. The CDR3 loop reads CASSLRAPRANVLTF. Written as DNA, the CDR3 is TGTGCCAGCAGTTTAAGGGCCCCCCGGGCCAACGTCCTGACTTTC.

J is TRBJ2-7 and V is TRBV20-1; TRBD2 matches 7 bases. Germline CDR1 DFQATT, CDR2 SNEGSKA (reference sequence). J gave up 3 bases and V 0 bases, and 8 bases lay outside the gene matches. CDR3 length: 15 residues. The CDR3 DNA reads as TGCAGTGCTAGAGATTTGAGGGGAGGGAACTACGAGCAGTACTTC. Its protein product is CSARDLRGGNYEQYF.